The clone carrying this T cell receptor beta chain was seen ten or more times. Its antigen remains unidentified. In germline, CDR1 is SGHTA, CDR2 FQGNSA. V dropped 1 base and J dropped 9 bases, with 4 bases sitting between them. The CDR3 is 11 amino acids. This specimen belongs to a study of human T cells and chemical hapten exposure. General observations from the study: Once DPC sensitization occurred, TCRs above 1 in 1000 frequency showed no change.

One entry per CDR3 protein, called by TCRdb with MiXCR from the RACE reads. The table lists tens of thousands of distinct CDR3 sequences, 9.6% of them singletons. As for time point: pre-sensitization, week 0. Stated treatment: therapeutic diphenylcyclopropenone sensitization with weekly scalp DPC. Participating donors were patients with alopecia, aged 18 to 70 years, considered appropriate candidates for DPC. The TCR was taken from a woman in her thirties or forties with alopecia areata. Some clones in this sample may be carry-over from other donors' samples. The rearrangement joins TRBV7-2 to TRBJ2-1; D is undetermined. Sequencing used whole blood, obtained in connection with sensitization to the hapten diphenylcyclopropenone (DPC). The CDR3 loop reads CASSLDSEQFF. DNA of the CDR3: TGTGCCAGCAGCTTAGATAGTGAGCAGTTCTTC.